A single T cell receptor beta chain is shown here with its context. The data were obtained in a study of blood T cell repertoires in COVID-19. In the authors' workflow: Nucleated cell counts were estimated from reference gene primer amplification. Sequenced by immunoSEQ multiplex PCR; TCRdb stores in-frame clones only, minus some. The D gene and trimming were derived from the DNA, and the V and J assignments and clone size from that table. The sample lists over 30,000 clones, over 70% occurring once. From germline, CDR1 is SGDLS and CDR2 YYNGEE. Between the trimmed V and J ends, which lost 0 bases and 5 bases, there was a span of 11 bases. The CDR3 runs to 14 residues.

The TCR sequence derives from a man aged 80 or over with active or convalescent COVID-19. The sequenced sample was peripheral blood. V and J are TRBV9 and TRBJ2-5; D call uncertain. The CDR3: CASSVGGGAETQYF. In DNA form, the CDR3 reads TGTGCCAGCAGCGTAGGCGGTGGTGCCGAGACCCAGTACTTC.